This T cell receptor (beta chain) was recorded in a study of OX40 agonist ivuxolimab in advanced cancers. Produced via immunoSEQ multiplex PCR; TCRdb's table is partial and in-frame only. The sample lists 54,000 or so clones; over 75% were seen once. Germline CDR1 is GTSNPN and CDR2 is SVGIG (reference sequence). This CDR3 has 13 residues. V lost 4 bases and J 0 bases, leaving 6 bases between the germline ends. Autoimmune disease history or systemic immunosuppression meant exclusion. This chain connects TRBV30 to TRBJ2-2; D not certain. The sequences come from CD4+ or CD8+ T cells sorted from blood, collected in a trial of the OX40 agonist ivuxolimab. The receptor comes from an adult with an advanced solid tumor such as melanoma, head and neck, liver or kidney cancer. CDR3 bases: TGTGCCTGGAATGCAGCGAACACCGGGGAGCTGTTTTTT. Residues: CAWNAANTGELFF.